This T cell receptor (beta chain) was retrieved from a study of T-cell reconstitution after alpha-beta-depleted transplantation in children. Unique molecular identifiers tagged the TCRbeta library. MiXCR, run by TCRdb on the PCR reads, gives a single entry per CDR3 protein. The data hold 100,000 or so distinct CDR3 sequences, with approximately 8% observed a single time. As to this clonotype: The target antigen is unknown.

Broader study findings: T-cell numbers and diversity one year post-transplant derived largely from freshly generated T cells. Two months or so post-transplant, alpha-beta T cells reportedly derived from several hundred expanded graft clones. Certain patients had high TCRbeta diversity at day 60, and it came from recipient T cells and thymic progenitors that survived.

The sequence came from a boy aged 2 to 9 with acute lymphoblastic leukemia, due to receive a stem cell transplant. Sequencing used PBMCs, obtained before TCRalphabeta/CD19-depleted stem cell transplant.

Here the CDR3 reads CASSYERGRTDTQYF. CDR3 in DNA: TGTGCCAGCAGTTACGAGCGGGGCCGCACAGATACGCAGTATTTT. V and J are TRBV6-5 and TRBJ2-3, with 7 nucleotides matching TRBD2. The J segment lost 1 base and the V segment lost 2 bases, leaving 3 bases of the junction unmatched. The germline V gene encodes CDR1 MNHEY and CDR2 SVGAGI. The CDR3 has 15 amino acids.